These T cell receptor beta chains were read from a single sample in a study of T cell repertoires in cytomegalovirus infection. TCRdb re-called the reads with MiXCR, one entry per CDR3 protein. The sample consists of about 830,000 distinct CDR3 sequences, over 25% of them appearing once. These TCRs' antigens remain unknown. The source was cultured CD8+ T cells from PBMCs, collected from culture after CMV antigen stimulation. These receptors all stem from a human donor in good health (CMV status not recorded). Some clones in this sample may be carry-over from other donors' samples. The CDR3 runs from the conserved cysteine through the conserved F or W. Each record gives: CDR3 DNA, CDR3 protein, D gene, V gene, J gene, clone size. D genes are given only for firm matches. Clone size is given for some rows only: seen once, a few or many times, or a class if the clone is expanded.

CDR3nt: TGTGCCAGCAGCCAAGCGGGGTTCGAGCAGTACTTC
CDR3aa: CASSQAGFEQYF
d_gene: TRBD2
v_gene: TRBV5-4
j_gene: TRBJ2-7
abundance: -

CDR3nt: TGTGCCATCAAGGTCCTTATTACGCCGGGCCGCTATGGCTACACCTTC
CDR3aa: CAIKVLITPGRYGYTF
d_gene: -
v_gene: TRBV10-3
j_gene: TRBJ1-2
abundance: few

CDR3nt: TGTGCCAGCAGTTTTCTAGGGATAGGTTACAATGAGCAGTTCTTC
CDR3aa: CASSFLGIGYNEQFF
d_gene: -
v_gene: TRBV12-3/TRBV12-4
j_gene: TRBJ2-1
abundance: -

CDR3nt: TGTGCCTCCTGGACAGGCGGCTATGGCTACACCTTC
CDR3aa: CASWTGGYGYTF
d_gene: TRBD1
v_gene: TRBV27
j_gene: TRBJ1-2
abundance: -

CDR3nt: TGTGCCAGCAGCCAAGGAAGGGGGGGCACCGGGGAGCTGTTTTTT
CDR3aa: CASSQGRGGTGELFF
d_gene: -
v_gene: TRBV4-2
j_gene: TRBJ2-2
abundance: -

CDR3nt: TGTGCCAGCAGCTTGGGGGACCTTCTGTATTTT
CDR3aa: CASSLGDLLYF
d_gene: -
v_gene: TRBV7-2
j_gene: TRBJ2-3
abundance: -

CDR3nt: TGTGCCACCAGTGATTCCGGGACTTCGAACACCGGGGAGCTGTTTTTT
CDR3aa: CATSDSGTSNTGELFF
d_gene: -
v_gene: TRBV24-1
j_gene: TRBJ2-2
abundance: many

CDR3nt: TGTGCCAGCAGCCAAGATGAGGGTCTAAATGAGCAGTTCTTC
CDR3aa: CASSQDEGLNEQFF
d_gene: -
v_gene: TRBV14
j_gene: TRBJ2-1
abundance: -

CDR3nt: TGTGTCAGCAGCCCCAGAGGGACAGGAGGTTCGAGAGAGGGCTACACCTTC
CDR3aa: CVSSPRGTGGSREGYTF
d_gene: TRBD1
v_gene: TRBV7-8
j_gene: TRBJ1-2
abundance: -

CDR3nt: TGTGCCAGCAGCCAGACAGGGGCTGTTAATGAAAAACTGTTTTTT
CDR3aa: CASSQTGAVNEKLFF
d_gene: TRBD1
v_gene: TRBV27
j_gene: TRBJ1-4
abundance: -

CDR3nt: TGTGCCAGCAGCCAAGATTGGGACAGACCAGGGGAGCTGTTTTTT
CDR3aa: CASSQDWDRPGELFF
d_gene: TRBD1
v_gene: TRBV14
j_gene: TRBJ2-2
abundance: few

CDR3nt: TGTGCCAGCAGCTTAGCGAGCCCGGGAGGAAACACTGAAGCTTTCTTT
CDR3aa: CASSLASPGGNTEAFF
d_gene: -
v_gene: TRBV7-6
j_gene: TRBJ1-1
abundance: few

CDR3nt: TGCGCCAGCATTAACAGAAACACCGGGGAGCTGTTTTTT
CDR3aa: CASINRNTGELFF
d_gene: -
v_gene: TRBV5-1
j_gene: TRBJ2-2
abundance: -

CDR3nt: TGTGCCTTCGGGAGAAGGGGGGCAGGGGCTGGAAACACCATATATTTT
CDR3aa: CAFGRRGAGAGNTIYF
d_gene: -
v_gene: TRBV2
j_gene: TRBJ1-3
abundance: -

CDR3nt: TGTGCCAGCAGCTCCTCCCCTTGGGACCAGTACTTC
CDR3aa: CASSSSPWDQYF
d_gene: -
v_gene: TRBV7-2
j_gene: TRBJ2-5
abundance: few

CDR3nt: TGCGCCAGCAGTTATCGGAGCGGGGAAGTAAATACGCAGTATTTT
CDR3aa: CASSYRSGEVNTQYF
d_gene: TRBD2
v_gene: TRBV23-1
j_gene: TRBJ2-3
abundance: -

CDR3nt: TGTGCCAGCAGCCCCAAGAGTTTGTCAGGGGTATTTAGCTATGGCTACACCTTC
CDR3aa: CASSPKSLSGVFSYGYTF
d_gene: -
v_gene: TRBV7-6
j_gene: TRBJ1-2
abundance: -

CDR3nt: TGTGCCAGCAGCGTAGATTCGGGTCTAGGTGAAAAACTGTTTTTT
CDR3aa: CASSVDSGLGEKLFF
d_gene: -
v_gene: TRBV9
j_gene: TRBJ1-4
abundance: few

CDR3nt: TGTGCCAGCAGCTCCTACCCGGGACAGGGGGCAGCGAGGGAGACCCAGTACTTC
CDR3aa: CASSSYPGQGAARETQYF
d_gene: TRBD1
v_gene: TRBV6-5
j_gene: TRBJ2-5
abundance: -

CDR3nt: TGTGCCAGCACCTCGGACAGGGGAAACTACCGTTATGGCTACACCTTC
CDR3aa: CASTSDRGNYRYGYTF
d_gene: TRBD1
v_gene: TRBV12-3/TRBV12-4
j_gene: TRBJ1-2
abundance: -

CDR3nt: TGTGCCAGCAGTCATCGGACCTCCCTCGGGGAGCTGTTTTTT
CDR3aa: CASSHRTSLGELFF
d_gene: -
v_gene: TRBV28
j_gene: TRBJ2-2
abundance: -

CDR3nt: TGTGCCAGCAGTTTGTCCGCTCACCCTTACAATGAGCAGTTCTTC
CDR3aa: CASSLSAHPYNEQFF
d_gene: -
v_gene: TRBV27
j_gene: TRBJ2-1
abundance: -

CDR3nt: TGTGCCACTAACTACAGGGTCTCCTACAATGAGCAGTTCTTC
CDR3aa: CATNYRVSYNEQFF
d_gene: -
v_gene: TRBV19
j_gene: TRBJ2-1
abundance: -

CDR3nt: TGTGCCAGCAGCCCCCGCTCCGGGGGGCTGGATGAGCAGTTCTTC
CDR3aa: CASSPRSGGLDEQFF
d_gene: -
v_gene: TRBV7-9
j_gene: TRBJ2-1
abundance: few

CDR3nt: TGTGCCAGCAGCTTCCGGGGACTAGCGGGGCAAGATACGCAGTATTTT
CDR3aa: CASSFRGLAGQDTQYF
d_gene: TRBD2
v_gene: TRBV11-2
j_gene: TRBJ2-3
abundance: once

CDR3nt: TGTGCCAGCAGCTCCCGGGACTTCCTCTACAATGAGCAGTTCTTC
CDR3aa: CASSSRDFLYNEQFF
d_gene: -
v_gene: TRBV5-4
j_gene: TRBJ2-1
abundance: few

CDR3nt: TGTGCCAGCAGCTTAGATGAGGTCTATGGCTACACCTTC
CDR3aa: CASSLDEVYGYTF
d_gene: -
v_gene: TRBV7-9
j_gene: TRBJ1-2
abundance: few

CDR3nt: TGTGCCAGCAGTTTAGACGGTGATGGCGATAATGAAAAACTGTTTTTT
CDR3aa: CASSLDGDGDNEKLFF
d_gene: -
v_gene: TRBV28
j_gene: TRBJ1-4
abundance: few

CDR3nt: TGTGCCAGCAGCTTGGGGACAGTTGGAGGAGAGACCCAGTACTTC
CDR3aa: CASSLGTVGGETQYF
d_gene: TRBD1
v_gene: TRBV7-9
j_gene: TRBJ2-5
abundance: few

CDR3nt: TGCGCCAGCAGCCTCCGGGCCCCCAGCCCATCCCACAACACTGAAGCTTTCTTT
CDR3aa: CASSLRAPSPSHNTEAFF
d_gene: -
v_gene: TRBV4-1
j_gene: TRBJ1-1
abundance: few